This TCR beta chain was retrieved from a study of blood T cell repertoires in COVID-19. Study in general: Samples came from the United States, Italy and Spain, spanning acute and convalescent COVID-19. The analysed material was cDNA or gDNA that came from T cells, B-cell-depleted T cells, or PBMCs.

Repertoires were generated with immunoSEQ multiplex PCR, while TCRdb's copy carries only in-frame clones and drops some. The sample lists around 220,000 clones, around 80% occurring once. Germline values: CDR1 SGDLS, CDR2 YYNGEE. V lost 4 bases, J lost 8 bases, and 11 bases stayed unmatched. CDR3 length: 14 amino acids. Seattle patients were enrolled while actively infected and followed longitudinally. This clonotype was obtained from a woman aged 80 or over with COVID-19, enrolled during active disease. What was sequenced was peripheral blood. The chain uses TRBV9 and TRBJ2-5, with 7 bases lining up with TRBD2. The CDR3 nucleotides are TGTGCCAGCAGCCCCCAGCGGGACCCCCCCACCCAGTACTTC. Amino acids: CASSPQRDPPTQYF.